The 15 T cell receptor beta chains below were found in one sample sequenced in a study of cytomegalovirus exposure and HLA in healthy donors. The repertoire was sequenced with immunoSEQ multiplex PCR; TCRdb's copy has only in-frame clones and lacks some. The data show fewer than 85,000 clones, 90% to 95% seen once. Sequenced: PBMCs. These TCRs come from a woman aged 18-29 years in good health and CMV-seronegative.

The chain combines TRBV5-4 with TRBJ1-4; no clear D. Germline assignment: CDR1 SGHNT and CDR2 YYREEE (reference sequence). CDR3 length equals 16 residues. V shed 4 bases and J shed 0 bases, with 13 bases lying between them. CDR3 DNA: TGTGCCAGCAGCCGGGCGGGCGGGCCAACTAATGAAAAACTGTTTTTT. This codes for CASSRAGGPTNEKLFF.

Of note for this clone: The sample carries other DNA sequences with the same CDR3. CDR3 DNA: TGTGCCAGCTCACCGACTGGGAGCTCCTACGAGCAGTACTTC. Protein sequence: CASSPTGSSYEQYF. The chain recombines TRBV18 with TRBJ2-7, with D tentatively TRBD2 (5 bases). This CDR3 has 14 residues. V was pared by 3 bases and J by 0 bases, with 9 bases between. Germline V gene data show CDR1 as KGHSH and CDR2 as LQKENI.

Points on this clone: Germline is not matched at one junction end, which may reflect a read error. The V call is TRBV7-2, the J call TRBJ1-6; TRBD1 aligns across 8 bases. Germline V gene lookup returns CDR1 SGHTA and CDR2 FQGNSA. The CDR3 spans 12 residues. As DNA, the CDR3 is TGTGCCAGCAGCTCGTGGACAGGGCCACCGGTCTTT. Its translation: CASSSWTGPPVF.

The J gene is TRBJ2-7, the V gene TRBV6-5; D perhaps matches TRBD1 (5 bases). Trimming cost V 0 bases and J 4 bases, with 10 bases left between them. Looked up from germline, CDR1 is MNHEY and CDR2 is SVGAGI. This CDR3 is built from 14 residues. CDR3 DNA sequence: TGTGCCAGCAGTTACTCCAGGGATGGGTACGAGCAGTACTTC. Protein: CASSYSRDGYEQYF.

V usage is TRBV13 and J usage is TRBJ2-5; D is possibly TRBD2 (6 bases). The V gene lost 4 bases and the J gene lost 3 bases, with 24 bases spanning the gap. The length of the CDR3 is 18 residues. In germline, CDR1 is PRHDT, CDR2 FYEKMQ (reference sequence). The CDR3 protein is CASSCHLGVWGEKETQYF. CDR3 coding DNA: TGTGCCAGCAGCTGCCACCTAGGGGTGTGGGGGGAAAAAGAGACCCAGTACTTC. Drawing the rest from reference TRBV13 and TRBJ2-5, the complete variable domain is AAGVIQSPRHLIKEKRETATLKCYPIPRHDTVYWYQQGPGQDPQFLISFYEKMQSDKGSIPDRFSAQQFSDYHSELNMSSLELGDSALYFCASSCHLGVWGEKETQYFGPGTRLLVL.

DNA for the CDR3: TGTGCCAGCAGCACCCTTGGGGGGTGGGAGAACACCGGGGAGCTGTTTTTT. Translation gives CASSTLGGWENTGELFF. The rearrangement joins TRBV9 to TRBJ2-2; tentatively, D is TRBD2 (6 bases). The germline CDR1 and CDR2 sequences are SGDLS and YYNGEE. V was cut by 4 bases and J by 1 base, with 17 bases left in between. This CDR3 has 17 residues.

V and J are TRBV5-6 and TRBJ2-5; a weak D match, TRBD2 (6 bases). CDR3 size: 13 residues. Germline V gene data show CDR1 as SGHDT and CDR2 as YYEEEE. V lost 5 bases and J lost 1, with 9 bases in between. CDR3 region: CASRGGGQETQYF. In DNA, the CDR3 is TGTGCCAGCAGGGGGGGAGGCCAAGAGACCCAGTACTTC.

This clone was recorded once. The V gene is TRBV5-1, the J gene TRBJ2-1; 10 nucleotides align to TRBD2. Germline CDR1 and CDR2: SGHRS and YFSETQ. This CDR3 region has 15 residues. Germline trimming cut 5 bases from V and 6 bases from J; bases unmatched to any gene: 8. CDR3 residues: CASSYIAGGFNEQFF. For the CDR3, the DNA is TGCGCCAGCAGTTATATAGCGGGGGGTTTCAATGAGCAGTTCTTC. The variable domain in full, with the rest retrieved from reference TRBV5-1 and TRBJ2-1, is KAGVTQTPRYLIKTRGQQVTLSCSPISGHRSVSWYQQTPGQGLQFLFEYFSETQRNKGNFPGRFSGRQFSNSRSEMNVSTLELGDSALYLCASSYIAGGFNEQFFGPGTRLTVL.

The chain carries TRBV7-2 and TRBJ2-7, with D possibly TRBD2 on 6 matching bases. Trimming took 0 bases from V and 1 from J, leaving 10 bases between them. Germline V CDR1 and CDR2: SGHTA, FQGNSA. The CDR3 sequence is 15 residues long. The DNA for the CDR3 is TGTGCCAGCAGCTTAGCAGGCGGGGATTCCTACGAGCAGTACTTC. It is translated as CASSLAGGDSYEQYF.

This clone was recorded only once. The chain carries TRBV7-2 and TRBJ1-3; the D gene is possibly TRBD1 (5 bases). Trimming left V 4 bases short and J 0 bases short, with 10 bases between. This CDR3 is built from 15 residues. Germline V gene lookup returns CDR1 SGHTA and CDR2 FQGNSA. CDR3 protein: CASSWRGISGNTIYF. The CDR3, as DNA: TGTGCCAGCAGCTGGAGGGGAATCTCTGGAAACACCATATATTTT.

This clone was found a few times. The J gene is TRBJ2-2, the V gene TRBV6-4, with 7 bases fitting TRBD2. Germline lookup yields CDR1 MRHNA and CDR2 SNTAGT. The CDR3 spans 14 residues. V dropped 3 bases and J dropped 4; count of bases not matched to a gene: 2. CDR3 nucleotide sequence: TGTGCCAGCAGTGAAGCGGGGACCACCGGGGAGCTGTTTTTT. It is translated as CASSEAGTTGELFF.

This clone was found a few times. This rearrangement joins TRBV4-1 to TRBJ2-7, with TRBD1 matching 7 bases. J gave up 3 bases and V 2 bases, and 10 bases lay outside the gene matches. The CDR3 contains 16 residues. Germline assignment: CDR1 MGHRA and CDR2 YSYEKL. The CDR3, as DNA: TGCGCCAGCAGCCAAACGGTTACGACAGGGTACTACGAGCAGTACTTC. Encoded protein: CASSQTVTTGYYEQYF.

The chain recombines TRBV2 with TRBJ2-7, with 7 positions matching TRBD2. The CDR3 has 14 residues. Germline V gene sequence: CDR1 SNHLY, CDR2 FYNNEI. V trimming: 7 bases; J trimming: 3 bases; junction bases outside the gene matches: 9. The CDR3 is CASTPLGGSYEQYF. The CDR3 DNA reads as TGTGCCAGCACCCCCCTCGGGGGGAGCTACGAGCAGTACTTC. Drawing the rest from reference TRBV2 and TRBJ2-7, the complete variable domain is EPEVTQTPSHQVTQMGQEVILRCVPISNHLYFYWYRQILGQKVEFLVSFYNNEISEKSEIFDDQFSVERPDGSNFTLKIRSTKLEDSAMYFCASTPLGGSYEQYFGPGTRLTVT.

The chain uses TRBV7-2 and TRBJ1-1; TRBD1 might be the D (6 bases). V was trimmed by 3 bases and J by 4 bases, leaving 12 bases between them. The CDR3 length is 14 residues. Germline CDR1 and CDR2: SGHTA and FQGNSA. The CDR3 DNA follows: TGTGCCAGCAGCTTCACAGGGCGGTCCACTGAAGCTTTCTTT. This codes for CASSFTGRSTEAFF.

This rearrangement joins TRBV7-6 to TRBJ2-2; D is ambiguous. Deletions cut 5 bases from V and 5 bases from J, with 9 bases between. The CDR3 is 13 residues long. Looked up from germline, CDR1 is SGHVS and CDR2 is FNYEAQ. The CDR3 protein is CASSPWATGELFF. In DNA form, the CDR3 reads TGTGCCAGCAGCCCTTGGGCAACCGGGGAGCTGTTTTTT. The whole variable domain, filled in from reference TRBV7-6 and TRBJ2-2, reads GAGVSQSPRYKVTKRGQDVALRCDPISGHVSLYWYRQALGQGPEFLTYFNYEAQQDKSGLPNDRFSAERPEGSISTLTIQRTEQRDSAMYRCASSPWATGELFFGEGSRLTVL.